This T cell receptor (beta chain) was recovered during a study of molecular identifiers for immune sequencing clone quantification (dated by TCRdb to 2016 to 2018). In terms of the full investigation: For a replicate experiment, RNA from 20,000 or 100,000 naive CD8 T cells was divided into five aliquots, and four of the five aliquots were sequenced. The study was a methods study using CD8 T cells to benchmark molecular-identifier clustering-based TCR repertoire sequencing (MIDCIRS) and TCR RNA copy counting.

This clonotype was seen only a few times. There is no known antigen for this receptor. Per-base qualities were not stored, and no clone one base away is much larger. General conclusions and limits of the study: When barcode sub-clustering was omitted, TCR diversity was inflated by chimeric consensus sequences, with chimeras reaching as high as 47%. In CMV-specific effector cells, clones with more than 20 RNA copies accounted for over 98% of molecules, whereas in naive cells such clones accounted for under 1%. Spiked-in Jurkat TCR RNA equal to a single cell's worth was reported to be detectable even within 1,100,000 naive CD8 T cells. The naive libraries included spiked-in Jurkat TCR RNA (fewer than eleven copies' worth), and this RNA is not part of the donor repertoire. Modeling estimated roughly 3.2 recovered TCR RNA copies per cell, compared with about ten by digital PCR, which implies roughly 29% capture efficiency. Identical TCR molecules sharing a barcode could cause highly expanded clone sizes to be underestimated.

Libraries of naive CD8 T cells were generated from about 21,000 to 970,000 sorted cells, with 10%, 30% or 50% of the purified RNA used. Naive CD8 T cells, defined as CD8+CD4-CCR7+CD45RA+, were FACS-sorted into RLT Plus buffer on a BD FACSAria II. To test detection sensitivity, Jurkat RNA equal to around 10 TCR copies was added to samples of 20,000-1,000,000 naive CD8 T cells. CD8 T cells were enriched using RosetteSep CD8+ T Cell Enrichment Cocktail and Ficoll-Paque, and the enriched cells then underwent ACK red cell lysis. Library prep was done by PCR. TCRdb shows the sequencer as NextSeq 500. Bulk TCR libraries were made following a previously described method, with the TCR primers given in Table S5. Total RNA was purified with the Qiagen AllPrep DNA/RNA kit. Before analysis, reads from multiple sequencing runs of the same library were pooled. Turning to the authors' computational methods: Only reads with exact TCR constant sequence were kept, trimmed to 150 nt, and grouped by their 12-nt molecular barcodes. Reads within each barcode group were sub-clustered using a 15% Levenshtein threshold, and quality-weighted consensus sequences were constructed for each RNA molecule. Non-functional sequences were removed, as were lower-count sequences one edit away from another. Based on a fit of two negative binomial distributions, barcode sub-clusters having less than 20% of the maximum read count were discarded. TCRdb redid the processing of the public reads, applying fastp at Q25 and MiXCR, and retained in-frame beta chains. Here each entry gathers all rows of one CDR3 protein and keeps the most common genes and DNA. Clone size and V and J calls follow TCRdb, not the original study. Recorded for this sample are approximately 630,000 distinct CDR3 sequences; roughly 25% of them occurred a single time. Clones ranked in the top ten supply 0.7% to 0.95% of the sample.

The sequenced sample consisted of naive CD8+ T cells from blood, with Jurkat cell RNA spiked in. Per the publication, the cell subset or site label means: FACS-sorted CD8+CD4-CCR7+CD45RA+ naive T cells. The TCR comes from a human donor in good health. Some libraries in this study had Jurkat cell RNA spiked in.

CDR3 protein: CSARELIRDYEQYF. The DNA sequence reads TGCAGTGCTAGAGAACTGATAAGGGACTACGAGCAGTACTTC. The rearrangement joined TRBV20-1 to TRBJ2-7, with no confidently assigned D gene. The germline V gene encodes CDR1 DFQATT and CDR2 SNEGSKA (reference sequence). The cysteine opens and the phenylalanine closes a CDR3 of 14 amino acids. Here the CDR3 DNA is all that survives: 42 bases in frame from base 1. V gives up 0 bases and J gives up 3 bases, and the segment between their germline ends measures 12 bases.